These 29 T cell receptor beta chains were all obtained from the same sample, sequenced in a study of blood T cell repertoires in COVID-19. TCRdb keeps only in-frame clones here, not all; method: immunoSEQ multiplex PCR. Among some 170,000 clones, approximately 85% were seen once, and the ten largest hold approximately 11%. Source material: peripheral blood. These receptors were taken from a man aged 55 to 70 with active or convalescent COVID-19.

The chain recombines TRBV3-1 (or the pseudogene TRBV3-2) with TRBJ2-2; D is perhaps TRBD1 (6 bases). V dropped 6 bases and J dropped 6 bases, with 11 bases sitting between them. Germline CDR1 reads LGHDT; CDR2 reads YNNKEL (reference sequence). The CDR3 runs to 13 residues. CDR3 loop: CASRGSGAGELFF. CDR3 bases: TGTGCCAGCAGAGGCTCAGGGGCCGGGGAGCTGTTTTTT.

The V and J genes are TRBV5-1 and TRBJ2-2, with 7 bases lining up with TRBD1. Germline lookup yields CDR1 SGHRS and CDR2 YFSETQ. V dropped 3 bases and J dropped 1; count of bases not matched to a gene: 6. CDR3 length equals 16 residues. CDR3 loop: CASSWTSGGNTGELFF. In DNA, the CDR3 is TGCGCCAGCAGCTGGACCTCAGGGGGGAACACCGGGGAGCTGTTTTTT.

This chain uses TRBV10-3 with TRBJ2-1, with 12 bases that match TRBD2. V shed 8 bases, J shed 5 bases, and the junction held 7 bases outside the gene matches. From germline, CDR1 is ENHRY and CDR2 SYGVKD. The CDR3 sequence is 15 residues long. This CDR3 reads CAIQRLAGVHNEQFF. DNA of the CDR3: TGTGCCATCCAAAGACTAGCGGGAGTTCACAATGAGCAGTTCTTC.

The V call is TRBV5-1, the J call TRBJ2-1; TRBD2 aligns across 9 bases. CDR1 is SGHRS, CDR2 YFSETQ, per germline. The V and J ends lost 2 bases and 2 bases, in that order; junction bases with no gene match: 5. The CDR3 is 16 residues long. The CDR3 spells CASSFNGGGAYNEQFF. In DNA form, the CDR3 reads TGCGCCAGCAGCTTTAATGGCGGGGGGGCCTACAATGAGCAGTTCTTC.

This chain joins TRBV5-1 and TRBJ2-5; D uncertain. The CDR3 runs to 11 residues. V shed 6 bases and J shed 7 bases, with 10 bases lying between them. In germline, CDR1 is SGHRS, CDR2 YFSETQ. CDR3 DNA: TGCGCCAGCACGTCCCCGGGGACCCAGTACTTC. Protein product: CASTSPGTQYF.

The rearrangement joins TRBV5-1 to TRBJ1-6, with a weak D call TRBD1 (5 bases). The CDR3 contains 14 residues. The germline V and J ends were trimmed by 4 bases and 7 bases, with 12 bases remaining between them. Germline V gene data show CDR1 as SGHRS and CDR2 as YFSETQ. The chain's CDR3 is CASSAGGINSPLHF. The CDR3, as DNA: TGCGCCAGCAGCGCGGGGGGGATCAATTCACCCCTCCACTTT.

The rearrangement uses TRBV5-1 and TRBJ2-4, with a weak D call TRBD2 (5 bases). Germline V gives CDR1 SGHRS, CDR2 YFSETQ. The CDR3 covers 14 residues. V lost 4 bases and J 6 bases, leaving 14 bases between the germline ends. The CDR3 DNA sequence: TGCGCCAGCAGCACGGCGGGCGGTAGAAACATTCAGTACTTC. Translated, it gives CASSTAGGRNIQYF.

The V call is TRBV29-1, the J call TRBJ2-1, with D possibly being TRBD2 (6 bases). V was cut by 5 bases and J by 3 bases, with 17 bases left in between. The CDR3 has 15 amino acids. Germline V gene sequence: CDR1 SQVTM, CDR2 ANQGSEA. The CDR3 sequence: CSVQGGGNFYNEQFF. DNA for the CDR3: TGCAGCGTTCAAGGAGGCGGGAACTTCTACAATGAGCAGTTCTTC.

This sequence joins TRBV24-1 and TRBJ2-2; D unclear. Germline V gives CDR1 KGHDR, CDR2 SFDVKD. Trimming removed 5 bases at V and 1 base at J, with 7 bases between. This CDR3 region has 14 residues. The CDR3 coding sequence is TGTGCCACCAGTGCGAGACAGAACACCGGGGAGCTGTTTTTT. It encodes CATSARQNTGELFF.

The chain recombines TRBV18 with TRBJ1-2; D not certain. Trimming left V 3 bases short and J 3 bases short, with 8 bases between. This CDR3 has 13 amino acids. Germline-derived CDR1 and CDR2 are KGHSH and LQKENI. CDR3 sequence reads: CASSPEADYGYTF. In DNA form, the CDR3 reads TGTGCCAGCTCACCGGAGGCGGACTATGGCTACACCTTC.

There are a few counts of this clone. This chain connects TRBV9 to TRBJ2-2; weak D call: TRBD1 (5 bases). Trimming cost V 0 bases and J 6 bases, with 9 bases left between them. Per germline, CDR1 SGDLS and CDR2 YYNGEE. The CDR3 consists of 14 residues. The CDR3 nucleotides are TGTGCCAGCAGCGTAGCAGGACAATCCGGGGAGCTGTTTTTT. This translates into CASSVAGQSGELFF.

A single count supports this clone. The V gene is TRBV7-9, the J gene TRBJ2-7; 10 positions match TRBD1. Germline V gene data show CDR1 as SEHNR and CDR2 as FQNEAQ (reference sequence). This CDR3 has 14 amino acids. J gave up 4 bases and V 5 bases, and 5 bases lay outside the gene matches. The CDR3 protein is CASSTPGQGYEQYF. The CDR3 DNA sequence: TGTGCCAGCAGCACCCCGGGACAGGGGTACGAGCAGTACTTC.

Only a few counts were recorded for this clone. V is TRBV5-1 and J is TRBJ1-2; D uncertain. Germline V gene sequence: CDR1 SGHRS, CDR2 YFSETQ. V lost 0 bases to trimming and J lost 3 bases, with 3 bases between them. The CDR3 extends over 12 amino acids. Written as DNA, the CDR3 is TGCGCCAGCAGCTTGGGAGACTATGGCTACACCTTC. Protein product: CASSLGDYGYTF.

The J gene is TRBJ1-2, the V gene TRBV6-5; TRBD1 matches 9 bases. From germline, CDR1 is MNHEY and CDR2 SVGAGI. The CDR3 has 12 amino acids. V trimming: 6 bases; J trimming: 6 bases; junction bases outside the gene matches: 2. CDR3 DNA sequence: TGTGCCAGCAGAAGGACAGGGGATGGCTACACCTTC. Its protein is CASRRTGDGYTF.

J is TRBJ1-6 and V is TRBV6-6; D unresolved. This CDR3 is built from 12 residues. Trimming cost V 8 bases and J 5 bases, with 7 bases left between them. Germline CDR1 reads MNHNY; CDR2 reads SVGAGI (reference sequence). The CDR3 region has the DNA TGTGCCAGCCGGGGTAATAATTCACCCCTCCACTTT. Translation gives CASRGNNSPLHF.

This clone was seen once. The CDR3 loop reads CSGRRRNTEAFF. In DNA form, the CDR3 reads TGCAGCGGCCGGAGGAGGAACACTGAAGCTTTCTTT. The chain is built from TRBV29-1 and TRBJ1-1, with unresolved D. The germline CDR1 and CDR2 sequences are SQVTM and ANQGSEA. The CDR3 is 12 amino acids. Trimming shortened V by 7 bases and J by 1 base, and 10 bases separated the two germline ends. The full variable domain, rest sourced from reference TRBV29-1 and TRBJ1-1, is SAVISQKPSRDICQRGTSLTIQCQVDSQVTMMFWYRQQPGQSLTLIATANQGSEATYESGFVIDKFPISRPNLTFSTLTVSNMSPEDSSIYLCSGRRRNTEAFFGQGTRLTVV.

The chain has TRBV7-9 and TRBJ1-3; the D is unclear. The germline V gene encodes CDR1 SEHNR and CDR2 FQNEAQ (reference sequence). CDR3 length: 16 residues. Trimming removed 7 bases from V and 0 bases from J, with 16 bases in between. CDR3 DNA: TGTGCCAGCACCCCCCCGACGGGGTTCTCTGGAAACACCATATATTTT. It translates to CASTPPTGFSGNTIYF.

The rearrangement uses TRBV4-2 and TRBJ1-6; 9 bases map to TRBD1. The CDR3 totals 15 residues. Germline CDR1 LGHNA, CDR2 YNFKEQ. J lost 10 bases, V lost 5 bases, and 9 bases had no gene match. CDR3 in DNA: TGTGCCAGCAGCATCTCCGGGACAGGGCGGTCACCCCTCCACTTT. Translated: CASSISGTGRSPLHF.

CDR3 loop: CASSVRGTGGETEAFF. The CDR3 nucleotides read TGTGCCAGCAGCGTTAGAGGGACAGGGGGCGAGACTGAAGCTTTCTTT. This chain links TRBV9 with TRBJ1-1, with 12 bases that match TRBD1. J was trimmed by 5 bases and V by 2 bases; bases with no gene match: 7. The CDR3 runs 16 residues. Germline V gene data show CDR1 as SGDLS and CDR2 as YYNGEE.

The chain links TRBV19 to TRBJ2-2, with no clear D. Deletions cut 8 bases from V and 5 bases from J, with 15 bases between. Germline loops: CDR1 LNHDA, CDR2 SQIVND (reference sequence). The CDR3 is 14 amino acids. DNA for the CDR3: TGTGCCAGTCAAGAAGATCCGAGTACCGGGGAGCTGTTTTTT. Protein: CASQEDPSTGELFF. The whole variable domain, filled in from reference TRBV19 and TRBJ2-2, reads DGGITQSPKYLFRKEGQNVTLSCEQNLNHDAMYWYRQDPGQGLRLIYYSQIVNDFQKGDIAEGYSVSREKKESFPLTVTSAQKNPTAFYLCASQEDPSTGELFFGEGSRLTVL.

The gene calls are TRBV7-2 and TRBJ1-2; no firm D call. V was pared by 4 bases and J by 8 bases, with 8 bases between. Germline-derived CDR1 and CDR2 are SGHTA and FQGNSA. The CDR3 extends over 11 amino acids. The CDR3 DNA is TGTGCCAGCAGCTCACCGGGAGGCTACACCTTC. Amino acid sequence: CASSSPGGYTF.

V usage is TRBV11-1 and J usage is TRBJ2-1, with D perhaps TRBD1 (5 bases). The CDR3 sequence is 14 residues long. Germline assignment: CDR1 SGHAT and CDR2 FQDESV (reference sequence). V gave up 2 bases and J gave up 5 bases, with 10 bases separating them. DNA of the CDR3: TGTGCCAGCAGCTTAAGGGGAAACCACAATGAGCAGTTCTTC. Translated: CASSLRGNHNEQFF.

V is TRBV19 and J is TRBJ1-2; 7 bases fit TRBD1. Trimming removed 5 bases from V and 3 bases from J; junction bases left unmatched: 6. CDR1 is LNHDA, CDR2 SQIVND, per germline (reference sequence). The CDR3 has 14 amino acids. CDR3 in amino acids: CASSPRDRDYGYTF. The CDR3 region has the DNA TGTGCCAGTAGTCCCCGGGACAGAGACTATGGCTACACCTTC.

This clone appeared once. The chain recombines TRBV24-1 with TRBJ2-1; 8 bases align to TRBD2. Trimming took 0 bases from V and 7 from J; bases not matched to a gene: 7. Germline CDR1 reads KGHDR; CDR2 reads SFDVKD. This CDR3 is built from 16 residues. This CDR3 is CATSDLLGGAVNEQFF. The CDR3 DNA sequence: TGTGCCACCAGTGATTTGCTCGGGGGGGCCGTGAATGAGCAGTTCTTC.

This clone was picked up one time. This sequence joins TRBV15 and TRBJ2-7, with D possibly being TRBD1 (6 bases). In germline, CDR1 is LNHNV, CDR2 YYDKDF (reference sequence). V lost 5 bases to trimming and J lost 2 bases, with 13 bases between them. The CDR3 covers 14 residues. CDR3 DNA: TGTGCCACCAGCGAGATGACAGGACCCTACGAGCAGTACTTC. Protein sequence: CATSEMTGPYEQYF. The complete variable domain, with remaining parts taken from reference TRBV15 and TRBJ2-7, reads DAMVIQNPRYQVTQFGKPVTLSCSQTLNHNVMYWYQQKSSQAPKLLFHYYDKDFNNEADTPDNFQSRRPNTSFCFLDIRSPGLGDTAMYLCATSEMTGPYEQYFGPGTRLTVT.

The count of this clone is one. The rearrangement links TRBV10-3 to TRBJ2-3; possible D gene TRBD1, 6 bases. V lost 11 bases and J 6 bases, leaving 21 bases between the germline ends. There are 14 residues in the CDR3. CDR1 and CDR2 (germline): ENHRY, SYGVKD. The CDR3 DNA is TGTGCCGTACAGGGTCCCCGCGCGTCCGATACGCAGTATTTT. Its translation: CAVQGPRASDTQYF.

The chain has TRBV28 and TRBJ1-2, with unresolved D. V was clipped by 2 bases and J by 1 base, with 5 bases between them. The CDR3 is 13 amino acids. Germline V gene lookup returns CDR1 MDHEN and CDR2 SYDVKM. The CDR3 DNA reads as TGTGCCAGCAGTTTAGGCTTTAACTATGGCTACACCTTC. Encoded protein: CASSLGFNYGYTF.

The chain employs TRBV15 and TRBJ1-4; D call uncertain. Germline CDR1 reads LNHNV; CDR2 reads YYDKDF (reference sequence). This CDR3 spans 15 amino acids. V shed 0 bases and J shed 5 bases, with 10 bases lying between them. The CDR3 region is CATSRDVLSNEKLFF. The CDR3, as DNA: TGTGCCACCAGCAGAGATGTACTTTCGAATGAAAAACTGTTTTTT.

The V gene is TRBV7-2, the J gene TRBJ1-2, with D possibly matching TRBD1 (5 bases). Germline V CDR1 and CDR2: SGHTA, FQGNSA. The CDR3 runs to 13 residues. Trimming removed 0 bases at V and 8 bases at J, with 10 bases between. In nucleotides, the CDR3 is TGTGCCAGCAGCTTAGCGACAGTCGGCGGCTACACCTTC. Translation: CASSLATVGGYTF.